This T cell receptor beta chain was captured in a study of blood T cell repertoires in COVID-19. In the study overall: The United States, Italy and Spain were the sources of the acute and convalescent COVID-19 samples. The analysed material was cDNA or gDNA that came from T cells, B-cell-depleted T cells, or PBMCs.

Seattle's enrolled individuals joined amid active infection and were then monitored longitudinally. The table came from immunoSEQ multiplex PCR; TCRdb's copy has only in-frame clones and leaves some out. The table has about 120,000 clones, about 90% seen once. Per the germline V gene, CDR1 is LGHNA and CDR2 is YSLEER. CDR3 length equals 16 residues. J was trimmed by 8 bases and V by 2 bases; bases with no gene match: 14. Sequenced input: peripheral blood. This TCR was sampled from a woman aged 55-69 years with COVID-19, enrolled during active disease. V gene TRBV4-3 combines with J gene TRBJ1-2, with 7 positions matching TRBD1. In DNA, the CDR3 is TGCGCCAGCAGCCAATACGGACAGGCAAACACCAGAGGCTACACCTTC. Translation: CASSQYGQANTRGYTF.